This T cell receptor (beta chain) was identified during a study of CD8 T cells in ankylosing spondylitis. Study-level results: From matched ankylosing spondylitis synovial fluid, disease-linked clones were reportedly recovered at significantly enriched levels. Previous work reported some of these motif variants in the synovial fluid and blood of reactive arthritis. With a CD8+ phenotype, disease-linked clones were relatively rare in peripheral blood. There was a TCR beta motif, made of eight highly homologous variants, that appeared characteristic of ankylosing spondylitis blood.

This clonotype has a handful of counts. What it recognizes is unknown. Researchers built TCR beta libraries using quantitative 5'-RACE with molecular barcodes. TCRdb processed the 5' RACE reads anew with MiXCR; each CDR3 protein has one entry. Here the sample spans under 950,000 distinct CDR3 sequences, under 20% being singletons. V was pared by 0 bases and J by 0 bases, with 15 bases between. Looked up from germline, CDR1 is DFQATT and CDR2 is SNEGSKA (reference sequence). This CDR3 comprises 16 residues. The genes are TRBV20-1 and TRBJ2-7; D might be TRBD1 (6 bases). The sequence came from a male donor with ankylosing spondylitis. Sequencing used blood, either unsorted or a sorted T cell fraction (not recorded which). CDR3 region: CSARETGQPSSYEQYF. The CDR3 nucleotides read TGCAGTGCTAGAGAAACTGGACAGCCGAGCTCCTACGAGCAGTACTTC.